This entry describes one TCR beta chain. This sample is part of a study of blood T cell repertoires in COVID-19. Some clones are missing from TCRdb's copy, which holds only in-frame ones; the method was immunoSEQ multiplex PCR. The sample yields some 320,000 clones, roughly nine tenths seen once. The CDR3 has 16 residues. V shed 6 bases and J shed 3 bases, with 18 bases lying between them. Germline V gene lookup returns CDR1 SEHNR and CDR2 FQNEAQ (reference sequence). The chain couples TRBV7-9 to TRBJ2-1; maybe TRBD2 (6 bases). What was sequenced was PBMCs or T cells enriched from blood (not recorded which). The TCR comes from a man between 60 and 70 years old who had recovered from COVID-19. CDR3 DNA sequence: TGTGCCAGCAGTCGTGACGGGGGAGTGAGCTACAATGAGCAGTTCTTC. This translates into CASSRDGGVSYNEQFF. The whole variable domain, remainder taken from reference TRBV7-9 and TRBJ2-1, is DTGVSQNPRHKITKRGQNVTFRCDPISEHNRLYWYRQTLGQGPEFLTYFQNEAQLEKSRLLSDRFSAERPKGSFSTLEIQRTEQGDSAMYLCASSRDGGVSYNEQFFGPGTRLTVL.